These 2 T cell receptor beta chains originate from one sample sequenced in a study of molecular identifiers for immune sequencing clone quantification. TCRdb reanalysed the PCR reads using MiXCR and keeps one entry per CDR3 protein. The repertoire includes nearly 650,000 distinct CDR3 sequences, over 25% of them detected once, and 0.78% sits in the top ten. The source material was naive CD8+ T cells from blood, with Jurkat cell RNA spiked in. Stated subset: FACS-sorted CD8+CD4-CCR7+CD45RA+ naive T cells. These receptors were collected from a human donor in good health. Some libraries in this study had Jurkat cell RNA spiked in.

This clonotype has at least ten counts. This chain links TRBV30 with TRBJ2-7; TRBD2 is a possible D gene (5 bases). The V end was cut by 0 bases, the J end by 2 bases, with 14 bases between. CDR3 size: 15 residues. Germline V CDR1 and CDR2: GTSNPN, SVGIG (reference sequence). The CDR3 nucleotides read TGTGCCTGGAGTGTGGGCGGGCCGTTCACCTACGAGCAGTACTTC. It is translated as CAWSVGGPFTYEQYF.

The CDR3 is CASSPLGAGELFF. DNA of the CDR3: TGTGCCAGCAGCCCTCTGGGGGCCGGGGAGCTGTTTTTT. V is TRBV13 and J is TRBJ2-2, with D perhaps TRBD1 or TRBD2 (5 bases each). Deletions cut 5 bases from V and 6 bases from J, with 10 bases between. Germline CDR1 reads PRHDT; CDR2 reads FYEKMQ (reference sequence). The CDR3 is 13 residues long.